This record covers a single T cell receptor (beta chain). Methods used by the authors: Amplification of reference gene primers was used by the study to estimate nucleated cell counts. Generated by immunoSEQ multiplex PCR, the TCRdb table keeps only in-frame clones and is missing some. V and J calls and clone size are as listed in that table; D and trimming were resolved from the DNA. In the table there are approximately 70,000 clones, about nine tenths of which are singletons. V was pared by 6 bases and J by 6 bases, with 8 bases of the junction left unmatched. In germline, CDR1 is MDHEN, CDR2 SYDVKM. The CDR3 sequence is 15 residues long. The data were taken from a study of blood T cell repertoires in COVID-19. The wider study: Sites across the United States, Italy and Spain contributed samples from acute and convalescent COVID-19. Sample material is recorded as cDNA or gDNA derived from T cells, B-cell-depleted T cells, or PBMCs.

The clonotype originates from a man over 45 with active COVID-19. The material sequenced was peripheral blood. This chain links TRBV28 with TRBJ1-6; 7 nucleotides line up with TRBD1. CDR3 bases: TGTGCCAGCAGGAGAGAGGGGGCGCGTAATTCACCCCTCCACTTT. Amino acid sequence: CASRREGARNSPLHF.